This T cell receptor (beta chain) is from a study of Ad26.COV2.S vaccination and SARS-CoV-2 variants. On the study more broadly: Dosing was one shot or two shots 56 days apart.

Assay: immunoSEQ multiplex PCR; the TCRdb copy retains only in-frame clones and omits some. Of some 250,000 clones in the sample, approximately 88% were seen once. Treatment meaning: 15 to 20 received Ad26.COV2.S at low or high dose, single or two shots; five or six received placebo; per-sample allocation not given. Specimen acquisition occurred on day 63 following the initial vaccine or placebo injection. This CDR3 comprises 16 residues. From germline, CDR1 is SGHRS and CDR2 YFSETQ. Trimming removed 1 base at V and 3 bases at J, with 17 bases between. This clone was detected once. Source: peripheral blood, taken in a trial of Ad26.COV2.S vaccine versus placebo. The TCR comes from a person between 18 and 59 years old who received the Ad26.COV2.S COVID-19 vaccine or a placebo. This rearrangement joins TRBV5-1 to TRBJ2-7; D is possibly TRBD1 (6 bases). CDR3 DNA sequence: TGCGCCAGCAGCTTGTCCCCTGGGACAACTTTCTACGAGCAGTACTTC. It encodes CASSLSPGTTFYEQYF.